This T cell receptor beta chain is drawn from a study of cytomegalovirus exposure and HLA in healthy donors. Both 60 Vbeta primers and 13 Jbeta primers went into the PCR. Profiled with immunoSEQ multiplex PCR; TCRdb holds only in-frame clones, not every one. Of roughly 140,000 clones listed, around three quarters are singletons. This clone was counted a single time. Sequenced: PBMCs. The source of this sequence is a woman in her thirties or forties in good health and CMV-seropositive.

CDR3 bases: TGTGCCAGCAGGAATAGCGGGAGTAACACCGGGGAGCTGTTTTTT. Protein sequence: CASRNSGSNTGELFF. The V and J genes are TRBV2 and TRBJ2-2, with 9 bases fitting TRBD2. The CDR3 is made up of 15 amino acids. With V trimmed by 6 bases and J by 2 bases, 4 bases remained unmatched. Germline V gene data show CDR1 as SNHLY and CDR2 as FYNNEI. Using reference TRBV2 and TRBJ2-2 for the parts outside the CDR3, the full variable domain is EPEVTQTPSHQVTQMGQEVILRCVPISNHLYFYWYRQILGQKVEFLVSFYNNEISEKSEIFDDQFSVERPDGSNFTLKIRSTKLEDSAMYFCASRNSGSNTGELFFGEGSRLTVL.